The clone carrying this TCR beta chain was seen only a few times. This entry belongs to a study of blood T cell repertoires in COVID-19. In the study overall: COVID-19 samples collected from the United States, Italy and Spain covered acute and convalescent phases. T cells, B-cell-depleted T cells, or PBMCs provided the cDNA or gDNA that served as material.

V lost 8 bases to trimming and J lost 3 bases, with 14 bases between them. Germline CDR1 SNHLY, CDR2 FYNNEI. CDR3 length equals 14 residues. In the authors' workflow: The authors estimated nucleated cell counts from reference gene primer amplification. TCRdb's table, derived via immunoSEQ multiplex PCR, lists solely in-frame clones and lacks some. From that table come the V and J calls and clone size; the DNA was used to work out D and trimming. The data hold under 450,000 clones, with roughly four fifths observed a single time. J is TRBJ2-1 and V is TRBV2; a possible D gene is TRBD2 (6 bases). The origin of this receptor is a human donor with acute or convalescent COVID-19. The donor label of this sample is uncertain. Sequencing was carried out using peripheral blood. The CDR3 DNA reads as TGTGCCAGCCAGGGACTCCTTATCTACAATGAGCAGTTCTTC. The encoded protein is CASQGLLIYNEQFF.